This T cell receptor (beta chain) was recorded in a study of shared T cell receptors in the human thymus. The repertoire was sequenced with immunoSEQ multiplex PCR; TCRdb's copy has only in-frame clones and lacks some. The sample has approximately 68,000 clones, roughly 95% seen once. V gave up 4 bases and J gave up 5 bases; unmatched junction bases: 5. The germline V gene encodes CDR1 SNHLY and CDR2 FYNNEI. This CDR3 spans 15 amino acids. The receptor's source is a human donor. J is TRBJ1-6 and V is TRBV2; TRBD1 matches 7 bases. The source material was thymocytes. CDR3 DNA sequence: TGTGCCAGCAGTGTGACGACAGGGAATAATTCACCCCTCCACTTT. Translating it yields CASSVTTGNNSPLHF.